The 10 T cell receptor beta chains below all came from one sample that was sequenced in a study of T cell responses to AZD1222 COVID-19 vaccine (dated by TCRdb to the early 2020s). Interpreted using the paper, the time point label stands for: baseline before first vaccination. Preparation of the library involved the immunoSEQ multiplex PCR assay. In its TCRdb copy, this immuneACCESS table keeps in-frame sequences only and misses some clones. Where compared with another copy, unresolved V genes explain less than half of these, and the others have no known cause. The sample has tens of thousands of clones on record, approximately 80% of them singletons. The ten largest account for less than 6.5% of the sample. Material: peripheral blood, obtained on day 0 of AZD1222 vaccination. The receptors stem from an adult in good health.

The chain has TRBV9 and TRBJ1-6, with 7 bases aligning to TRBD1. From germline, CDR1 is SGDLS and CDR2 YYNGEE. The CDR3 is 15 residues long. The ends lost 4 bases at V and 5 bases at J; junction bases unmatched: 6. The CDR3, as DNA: TGTGCCAGCAGCCCCGGGACAGTTCATAATTCACCCCTCCACTTT. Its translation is CASSPGTVHNSPLHF. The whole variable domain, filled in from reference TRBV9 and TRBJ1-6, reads DSGVTQTPKHLITATGQRVTLRCSPRSGDLSVYWYQQSLDQGLQFLIQYYNGEERAKGNILERFSAQQFPDLHSELNLSSLELGDSALYFCASSPGTVHNSPLHFGNGTRLTVT.

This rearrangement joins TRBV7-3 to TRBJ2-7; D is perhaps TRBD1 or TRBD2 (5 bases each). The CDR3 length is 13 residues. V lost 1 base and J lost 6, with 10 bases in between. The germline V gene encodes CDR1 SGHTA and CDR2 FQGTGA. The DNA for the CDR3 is TGTGCCAGCAGCTTAAATGGGGGTGGCGAGCAGTACTTC. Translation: CASSLNGGGEQYF.

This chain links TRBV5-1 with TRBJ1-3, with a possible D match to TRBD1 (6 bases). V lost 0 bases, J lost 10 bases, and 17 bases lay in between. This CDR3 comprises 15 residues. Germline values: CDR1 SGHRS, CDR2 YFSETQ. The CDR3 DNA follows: TGCGCCAGCAGCTTGGAACAGGGAAGGGTTTCTACCATATATTTT. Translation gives CASSLEQGRVSTIYF.

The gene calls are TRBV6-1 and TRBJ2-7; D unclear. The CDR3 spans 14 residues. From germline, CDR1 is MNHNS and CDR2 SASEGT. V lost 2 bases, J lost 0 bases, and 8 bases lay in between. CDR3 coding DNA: TGTGCCAGCAGTGAAATAGGAACCTCCTACGAGCAGTACTTC. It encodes CASSEIGTSYEQYF.

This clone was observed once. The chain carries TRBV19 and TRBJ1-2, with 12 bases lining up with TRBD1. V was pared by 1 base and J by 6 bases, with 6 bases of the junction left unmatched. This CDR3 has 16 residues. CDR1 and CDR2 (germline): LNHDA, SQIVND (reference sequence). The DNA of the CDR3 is TGTGCCAGTAGTATAGGGGTCGGGACAGGGGGCGATGGCTACACCTTC. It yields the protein CASSIGVGTGGDGYTF.

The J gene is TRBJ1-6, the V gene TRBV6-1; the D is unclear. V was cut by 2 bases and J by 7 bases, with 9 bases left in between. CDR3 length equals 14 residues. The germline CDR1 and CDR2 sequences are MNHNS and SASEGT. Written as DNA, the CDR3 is TGTGCCAGCAGTGAAACGCCTTGGAATTCACCCCTCCACTTT. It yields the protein CASSETPWNSPLHF.

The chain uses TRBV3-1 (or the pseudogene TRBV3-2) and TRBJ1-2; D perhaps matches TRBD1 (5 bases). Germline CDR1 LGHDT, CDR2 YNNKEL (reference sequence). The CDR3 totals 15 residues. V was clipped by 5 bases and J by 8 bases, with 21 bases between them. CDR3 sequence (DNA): TGTGCCAGCAGCTCTCTCGACAGCTATGTGGGCGGCTACACCTTC. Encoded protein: CASSSLDSYVGGYTF.

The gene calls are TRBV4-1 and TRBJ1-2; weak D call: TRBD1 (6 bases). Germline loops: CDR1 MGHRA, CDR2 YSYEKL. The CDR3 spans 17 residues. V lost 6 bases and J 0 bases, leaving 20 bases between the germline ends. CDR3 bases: TGCGCCAGCAGTTCAGGGGCCTTTTCATTGTCTAACTATGGCTACACCTTC. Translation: CASSSGAFSLSNYGYTF.

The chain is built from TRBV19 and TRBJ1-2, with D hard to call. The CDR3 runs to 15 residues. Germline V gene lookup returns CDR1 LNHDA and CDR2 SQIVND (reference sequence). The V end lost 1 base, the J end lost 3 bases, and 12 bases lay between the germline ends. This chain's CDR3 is CASSIARSWDYGYTF. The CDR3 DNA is TGTGCCAGTAGTATAGCTAGATCGTGGGACTATGGCTACACCTTC. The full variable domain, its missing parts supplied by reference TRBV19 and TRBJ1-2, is DGGITQSPKYLFRKEGQNVTLSCEQNLNHDAMYWYRQDPGQGLRLIYYSQIVNDFQKGDIAEGYSVSREKKESFPLTVTSAQKNPTAFYLCASSIARSWDYGYTFGSGTRLTVV.

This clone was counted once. The CDR3 sequence: CASSLDRETFRPYYGYTF. The CDR3 coding sequence is TGTGCCAGCAGCTTAGACCGGGAGACCTTCCGCCCTTACTATGGCTACACCTTC. The chain links TRBV11-3 to TRBJ1-2, with D hard to call. V lost 0 bases, J lost 3 bases, and 20 bases lay in between. The length of the CDR3 is 18 residues. CDR1 is SGHNT and CDR2 is YENEEA in the germline V gene.